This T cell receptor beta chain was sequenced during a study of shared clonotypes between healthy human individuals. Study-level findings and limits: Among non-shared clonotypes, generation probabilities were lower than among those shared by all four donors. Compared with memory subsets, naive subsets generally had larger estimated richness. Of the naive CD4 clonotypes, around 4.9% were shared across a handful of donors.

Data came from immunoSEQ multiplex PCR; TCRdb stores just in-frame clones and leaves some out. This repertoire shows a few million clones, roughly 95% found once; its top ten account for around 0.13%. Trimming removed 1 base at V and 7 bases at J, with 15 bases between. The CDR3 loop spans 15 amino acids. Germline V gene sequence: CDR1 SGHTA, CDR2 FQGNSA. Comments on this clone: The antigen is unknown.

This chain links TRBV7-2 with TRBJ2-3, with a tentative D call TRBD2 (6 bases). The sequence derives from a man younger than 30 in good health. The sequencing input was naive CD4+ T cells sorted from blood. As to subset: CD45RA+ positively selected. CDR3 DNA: TGTGCCAGCAGCTTAGGTGGCGGGGACCCGAATACGCAGTATTTT. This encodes CASSLGGGDPNTQYF.